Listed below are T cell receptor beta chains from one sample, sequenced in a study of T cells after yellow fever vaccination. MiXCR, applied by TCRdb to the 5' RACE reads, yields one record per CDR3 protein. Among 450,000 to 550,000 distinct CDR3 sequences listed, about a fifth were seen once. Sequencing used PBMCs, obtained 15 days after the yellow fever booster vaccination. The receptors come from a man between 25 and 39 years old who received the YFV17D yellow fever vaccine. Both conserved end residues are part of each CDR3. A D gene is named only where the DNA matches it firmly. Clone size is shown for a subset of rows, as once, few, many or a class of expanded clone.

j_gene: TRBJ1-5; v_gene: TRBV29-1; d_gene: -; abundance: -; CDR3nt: TGCAGCGTTCAGAGGGGGATCAATCAGCCCCAGCATTTT; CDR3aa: CSVQRGINQPQHF
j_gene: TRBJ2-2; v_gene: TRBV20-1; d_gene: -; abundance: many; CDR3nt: TGCAGTGCTAGGTCTGGGGCGAACACCGGGGAGCTGTTTTTT; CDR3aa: CSARSGANTGELFF
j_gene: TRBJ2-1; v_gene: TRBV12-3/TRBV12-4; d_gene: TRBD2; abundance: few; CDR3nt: TGTGCCAGCAGTTTTCGGCGGGAGAATGGCGATGAGCAGTTCTTC; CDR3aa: CASSFRRENGDEQFF
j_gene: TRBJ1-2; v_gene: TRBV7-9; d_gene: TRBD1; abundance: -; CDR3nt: TGTGCCAGCAGCTGGGGGGACAGGGCCTACACCTTC; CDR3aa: CASSWGDRAYTF
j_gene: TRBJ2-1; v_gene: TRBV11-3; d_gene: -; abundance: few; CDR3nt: TGTGCCAGCAGCCTAGAGGGGCTACGGTACAATGAGCAGTTCTTC; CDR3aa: CASSLEGLRYNEQFF
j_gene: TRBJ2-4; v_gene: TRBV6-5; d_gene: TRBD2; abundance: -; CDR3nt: TGTGCCAGCAGTTACGTGGCGGGAGTAGCCAAAAACATTCAGTACTTC; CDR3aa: CASSYVAGVAKNIQYF
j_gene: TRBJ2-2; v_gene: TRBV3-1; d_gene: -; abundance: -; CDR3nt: TGTGCCAGCAGCCATCTCGGGGAGCTGTTTTTT; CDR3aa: CASSHLGELFF
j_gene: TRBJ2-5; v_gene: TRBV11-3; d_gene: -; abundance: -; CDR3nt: TGTGCCAGCAGCTTAGGGAGGGACAGAGACCAGTACTTC; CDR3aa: CASSLGRDRDQYF
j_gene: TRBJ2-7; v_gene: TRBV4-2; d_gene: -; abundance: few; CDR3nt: TGTGCCAGCAGCCAAGCATCGGACCCCTACTACGAGCAGTACTTC; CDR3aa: CASSQASDPYYEQYF
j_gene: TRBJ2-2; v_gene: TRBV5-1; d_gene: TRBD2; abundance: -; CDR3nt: TGCGCCAGCAGCTTGGTGGCTAGCGGCACCGGGGAGCTGTTTTTT; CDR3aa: CASSLVASGTGELFF
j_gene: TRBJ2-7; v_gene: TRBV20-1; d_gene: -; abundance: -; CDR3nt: TGCAGTGCACACAAGGGGAGCTCTACCGCCTACGAGCAGTACTTC; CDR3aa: CSAHKGSSTAYEQYF
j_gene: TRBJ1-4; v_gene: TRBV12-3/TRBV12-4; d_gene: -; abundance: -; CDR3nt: TGTGCCAGCAGTGGGGGCGGGGGGGCTCCGGCGAAACTGTTTTTT; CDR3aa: CASSGGGGAPAKLFF
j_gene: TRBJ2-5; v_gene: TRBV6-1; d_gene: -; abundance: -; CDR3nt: TGTGCCAGCAGTCCTCCCGACAGGCGGGGGACCCAGTACTTC; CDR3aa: CASSPPDRRGTQYF
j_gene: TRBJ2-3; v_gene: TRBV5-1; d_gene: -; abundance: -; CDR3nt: TGCGCCAGCAGCCTACTCGACCCTAGCACAGATACGCAGTATTTT; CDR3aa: CASSLLDPSTDTQYF
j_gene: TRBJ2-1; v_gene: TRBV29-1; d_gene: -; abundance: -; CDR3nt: TGCAGCGTTTTTCGCGGGATGGAGTACAATGAGCAGTTCTTC; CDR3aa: CSVFRGMEYNEQFF
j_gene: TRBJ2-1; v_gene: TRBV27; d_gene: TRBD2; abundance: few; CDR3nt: TGTGCCAGCAGTTCCATATGGACTAGCGGGACGCACTACAATGAGCAGTTCTTC; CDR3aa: CASSSIWTSGTHYNEQFF
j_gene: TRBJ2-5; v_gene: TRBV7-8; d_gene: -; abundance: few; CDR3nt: TGTGCCAGCAGCTCAACTAGAGTCGGAGAGACCCAGTACTTC; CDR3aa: CASSSTRVGETQYF
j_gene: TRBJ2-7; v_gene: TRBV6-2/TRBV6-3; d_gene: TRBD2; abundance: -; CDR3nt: TGTGCCAGCAGTTCCCTCGGTAGCGGGGATAGCTACGAGCAGTACTTC; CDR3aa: CASSSLGSGDSYEQYF
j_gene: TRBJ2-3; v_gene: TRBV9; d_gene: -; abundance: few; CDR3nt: TGTGCCAGCAGCGTAGGGTCAGATACGCAGTATTTT; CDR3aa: CASSVGSDTQYF
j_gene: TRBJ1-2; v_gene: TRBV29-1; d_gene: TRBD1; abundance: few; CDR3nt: TGCAGCGTCCGGACAGGGGGGTCCTATGGCTACACCTTC; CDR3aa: CSVRTGGSYGYTF
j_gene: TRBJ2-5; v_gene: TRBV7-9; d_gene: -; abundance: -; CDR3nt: TGTGCCAGCTGGTCGGGACGACGTCAAGAGACCCAGTACTTC; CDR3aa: CASWSGRRQETQYF
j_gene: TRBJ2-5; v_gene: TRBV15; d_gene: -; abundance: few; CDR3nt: TGTGCCACCAGCAGACCGGGCCAGGGGCAGCTGGAGACCCAGTACTTC; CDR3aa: CATSRPGQGQLETQYF
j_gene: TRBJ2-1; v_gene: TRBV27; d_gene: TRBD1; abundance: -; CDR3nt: TGTGCCAGCAGTGAAACACCGGGACAGCTCTACAATGAGCAGTTCTTC; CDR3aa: CASSETPGQLYNEQFF
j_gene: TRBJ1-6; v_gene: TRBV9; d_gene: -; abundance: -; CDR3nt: TGTGCCAGCAGCGTATTGGGGACTCGGTGGTCACCCCTCCACTTT; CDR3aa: CASSVLGTRWSPLHF
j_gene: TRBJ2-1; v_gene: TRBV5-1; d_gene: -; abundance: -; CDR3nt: TGCGCCAGCAGCCTGGACGGTAGGCGGGAGCAGTTCTTC; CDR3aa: CASSLDGRREQFF
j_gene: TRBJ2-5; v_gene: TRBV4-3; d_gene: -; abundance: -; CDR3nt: TGCGCCAGCAGCCAAGATTCCCAGAGAGAGACCCAGTACTTC; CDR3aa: CASSQDSQRETQYF
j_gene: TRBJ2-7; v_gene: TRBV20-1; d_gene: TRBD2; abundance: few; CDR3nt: TGCAGTGCCAGTCGGAGCGGGGAGTACGAGCAGTACTTC; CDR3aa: CSASRSGEYEQYF
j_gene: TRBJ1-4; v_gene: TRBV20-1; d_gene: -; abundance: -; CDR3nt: TGCAGTGCTAGAGATGGGACGCTACTGTTTTTT; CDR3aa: CSARDGTLLFF
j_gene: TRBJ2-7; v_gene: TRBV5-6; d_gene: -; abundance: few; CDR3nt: TGTGCCAGCAGCTTTAATATCTACGAGCAGTACTTC; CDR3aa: CASSFNIYEQYF
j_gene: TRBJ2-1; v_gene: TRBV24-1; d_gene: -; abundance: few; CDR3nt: TGTGCCACCAGTGATACCAGTAGCCGGCGGGACGAGCAGTTCTTC; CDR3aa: CATSDTSSRRDEQFF
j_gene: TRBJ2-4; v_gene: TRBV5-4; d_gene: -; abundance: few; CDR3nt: TGTGCCAGCAGCTTTGAACATGGGGGAGAGAACATTCAGTACTTC; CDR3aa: CASSFEHGGENIQYF
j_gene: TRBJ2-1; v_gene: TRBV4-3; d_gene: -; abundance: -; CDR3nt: TGCGCCAGCAGCCAAGAACCCGGGCCACGGGGTGACGATGAGCAGTTCTTC; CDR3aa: CASSQEPGPRGDDEQFF
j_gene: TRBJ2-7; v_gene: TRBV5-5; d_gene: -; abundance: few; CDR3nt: TGTGCCAGCAGAGGTGAACTCGAGCAGTACTTC; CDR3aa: CASRGELEQYF
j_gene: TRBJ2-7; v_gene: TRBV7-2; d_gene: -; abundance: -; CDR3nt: TGTGCCAGCAGCTTAGTGATCCGGGACGGCTCCTACGAGCAGTACTTC; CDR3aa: CASSLVIRDGSYEQYF
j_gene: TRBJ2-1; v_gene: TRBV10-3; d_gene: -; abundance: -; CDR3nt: TGTGCCATCAGTGAGTTGAGTAGCAAAAGTTCCTACAATGAGCAGTTCTTC; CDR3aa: CAISELSSKSSYNEQFF
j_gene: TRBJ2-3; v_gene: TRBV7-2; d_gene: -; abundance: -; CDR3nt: TGTGCCAGCAGCTTAGTCTCGGTCGCAGATACGCAGTATTTT; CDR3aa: CASSLVSVADTQYF
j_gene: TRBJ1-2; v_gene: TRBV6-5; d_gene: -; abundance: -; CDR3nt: TGTGCCAGCAGTATGTGGTCCAGTTATTATGGCTACACCTTC; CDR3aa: CASSMWSSYYGYTF
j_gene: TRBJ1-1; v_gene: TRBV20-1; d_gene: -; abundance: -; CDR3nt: TGCAGTGGCGGCTCGGGGACTGAAGCTTTCTTT; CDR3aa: CSGGSGTEAFF
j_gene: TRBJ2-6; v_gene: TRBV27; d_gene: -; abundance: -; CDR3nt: TGTGCCAGCAGTTTGGCGCAGTCGGCTGGGGCCAACGTCCTGACTTTC; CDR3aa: CASSLAQSAGANVLTF
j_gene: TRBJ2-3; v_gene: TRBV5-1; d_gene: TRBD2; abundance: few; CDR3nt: TGCGCCAGCAGCCCCATCATAGCGGGAGGGACAGATACGCAGTATTTT; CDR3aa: CASSPIIAGGTDTQYF
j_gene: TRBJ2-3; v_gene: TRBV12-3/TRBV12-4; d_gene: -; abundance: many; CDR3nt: TGTGCCAGCAGTTTAGGGACCGGCACAGATACGCAGTATTTT; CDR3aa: CASSLGTGTDTQYF
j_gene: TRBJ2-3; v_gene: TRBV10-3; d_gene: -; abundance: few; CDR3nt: TGTGCCATCAGCACGAGCCGAGATACGCAGTATTTT; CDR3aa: CAISTSRDTQYF